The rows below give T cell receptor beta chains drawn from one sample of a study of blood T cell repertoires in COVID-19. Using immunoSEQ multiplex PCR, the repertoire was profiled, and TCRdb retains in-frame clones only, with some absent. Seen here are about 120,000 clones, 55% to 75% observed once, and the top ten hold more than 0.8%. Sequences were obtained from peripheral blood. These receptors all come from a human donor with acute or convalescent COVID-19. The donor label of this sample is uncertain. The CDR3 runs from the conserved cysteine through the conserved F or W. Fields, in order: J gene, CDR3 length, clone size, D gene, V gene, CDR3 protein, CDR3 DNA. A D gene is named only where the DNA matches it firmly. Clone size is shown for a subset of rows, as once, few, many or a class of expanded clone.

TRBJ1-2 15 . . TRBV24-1 CATSDFPQGIDGYTF TGTGCCACCAGTGATTTTCCCCAGGGGATAGATGGCTACACCTTC
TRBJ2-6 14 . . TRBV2 CASDSVAGANVLTF TGTGCCAGCGATTCGGTGGCTGGGGCCAACGTCCTGACTTTC
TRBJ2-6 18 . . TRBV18 CASSPRPPTASGANVLTF TGTGCCAGCTCACCACGTCCTCCCACAGCCTCTGGGGCCAACGTCCTGACTTTC
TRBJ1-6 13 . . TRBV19 CAVQGSYNSPLHF TGTGCCGTCCAGGGTTCCTATAATTCACCCCTTCACTTT
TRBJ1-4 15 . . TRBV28 CASSSSGATNEKLFF TGTGCCAGCAGTTCCTCAGGTGCAACTAATGAAAAACTGTTTTTT
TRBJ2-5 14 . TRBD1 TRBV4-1 CASSRDSLQETQYF TGCGCCAGCAGCCGGGACAGCCTGCAAGAGACCCAGTACTTC
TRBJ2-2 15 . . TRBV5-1 CASSFGLTPTGELFF TGCGCCAGCAGCTTCGGACTAACCCCCACCGGGGAGCTGTTTTTT
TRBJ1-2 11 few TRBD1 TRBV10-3 CAIGRQGGYTF TGTGCCATAGGCCGACAGGGTGGCTACACCTTC
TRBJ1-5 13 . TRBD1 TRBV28 CASSPDRVRPQHF TGTGCCAGCAGTCCAGACAGGGTACGGCCCCAGCATTTT
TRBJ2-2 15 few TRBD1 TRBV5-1 CASTGQGAGTGELFF TGCGCCAGCACAGGTCAGGGGGCCGGCACCGGGGAGCTGTTTTTT
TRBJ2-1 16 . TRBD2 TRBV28 CASLPGGGGTYNEQFF TGTGCCAGCCTCCCGGGGGGCGGGGGGACCTACAATGAGCAGTTCTTC